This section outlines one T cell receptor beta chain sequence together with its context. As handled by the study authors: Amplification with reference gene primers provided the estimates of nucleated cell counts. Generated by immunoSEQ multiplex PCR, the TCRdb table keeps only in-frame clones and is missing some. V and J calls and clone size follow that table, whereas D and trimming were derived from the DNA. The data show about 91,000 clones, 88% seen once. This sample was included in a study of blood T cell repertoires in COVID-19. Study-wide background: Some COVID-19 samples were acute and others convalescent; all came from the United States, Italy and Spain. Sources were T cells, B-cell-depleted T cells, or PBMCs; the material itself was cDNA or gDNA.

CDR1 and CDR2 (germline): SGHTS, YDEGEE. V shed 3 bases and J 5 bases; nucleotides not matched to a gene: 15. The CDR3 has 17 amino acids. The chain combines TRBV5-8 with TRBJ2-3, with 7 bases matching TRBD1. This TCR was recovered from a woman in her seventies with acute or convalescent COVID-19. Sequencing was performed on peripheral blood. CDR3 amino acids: CASSSLYRARGQDTQYF. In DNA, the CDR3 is TGTGCCAGCAGCTCTCTTTATCGGGCAAGGGGGCAAGATACGCAGTATTTT.